This TCR beta chain was captured by sequencing in a study of cytomegalovirus exposure and HLA in healthy donors. The PCR ran on 60 Vbeta and 13 Jbeta primers. The method was immunoSEQ multiplex PCR; TCRdb's version includes in-frame clones alone and lacks a portion of them. The sample has over 150,000 clones; 70% to 80% are singletons. This CDR3 is 12 amino acids long. Trimming took 0 bases from V and 6 from J, leaving 7 bases between them. The germline CDR1 and CDR2 sequences are SGHDT and YYEEEE. This rearrangement joins TRBV5-6 to TRBJ2-7; possibly TRBD1 for D (5 bases). The TCR was taken from a woman aged 45-65 years in good health and CMV-seronegative. The sample consisted of PBMCs. The CDR3: CASSLGGAEQYF. In DNA, the CDR3 is TGTGCCAGCAGCTTGGGGGGCGCCGAGCAGTACTTC.